These 18 T cell receptor beta chains were all obtained from the same sample, sequenced in a study of T cells in Graves' hyperthyroidism and ophthalmopathy. There were TCR beta CDR3 regions amplified from RNA transcripts. Carried out on the TCR CDR3, a first-round RT-PCR used the HTBI primer set. TCRdb independently ran MiXCR on the multiplex PCR reads; one entry per CDR3 protein. Of roughly 500,000 distinct CDR3 sequences in the sample, approximately 15% were seen once. What was sequenced was blood. The receptors shown here come from a woman in her 30s with Graves' hyperthyroidism that later progressed to Graves' ophthalmopathy.

This clonotype has a count of ten or more. CDR3 loop: CASNAVAGELFF. CDR3 nucleotide sequence: TGTGCCAGCAATGCTGTGGCCGGGGAGCTGTTTTTT. The chain carries TRBV12-3 or TRBV12-4 and TRBJ2-2; no firm D call. V was shortened by 7 bases and J by 6 bases, with 9 bases between the two germline ends. The CDR3 is 12 residues long.

Ten or more counts support this clonotype. The rearrangement uses TRBV11-2 and TRBJ2-5, with a weak D call TRBD1 (6 bases). The CDR3 runs 16 residues. Deletions cut 6 bases from V and 1 base from J, with 18 bases between. Germline values: CDR1 SGHAT, CDR2 FQNNGV. The chain's CDR3 is CASSGITGQVQETQYF. CDR3 coding DNA: TGTGCCAGCAGTGGAATTACGGGACAAGTCCAAGAGACCCAGTACTTC.

At least ten counts were recorded for this clonotype. The J gene is TRBJ1-1, the V gene TRBV10-3; perhaps TRBD1 as D (6 bases). The ends were cut back, 7 bases at V and 4 bases at J, with 16 bases in the middle. Germline assignment: CDR1 ENHRY and CDR2 SYGVKD. CDR3 size: 14 residues. The CDR3 is CAIKDSGGGTEAFF. For the CDR3, the DNA is TGTGCCATCAAAGATTCGGGAGGGGGCACTGAAGCTTTCTTT.

The chain joins TRBV6-1 to TRBJ2-7; no reliable D call. Trimming removed 5 bases at V and 2 bases at J, with 16 bases between. CDR1 MNHNS and CDR2 SASEGT come from the germline V gene. This CDR3 comprises 15 residues. For the CDR3, the DNA is TGTGCCAGCAGTCCAAAGACGGCCGGACCCTACGAGCAGTACTTC. Protein product: CASSPKTAGPYEQYF.

This clonotype showed up many times. The V call is TRBV2, the J call TRBJ2-1; maybe TRBD1 (6 bases). CDR1 is SNHLY, CDR2 FYNNEI, per germline. V was pared by 0 bases and J by 12 bases, with 18 bases between. CDR3 length: 15 amino acids. CDR3 loop: CASSEAIAAGAAQFF. The CDR3 DNA reads TGTGCCAGCAGTGAAGCCATTGCGGCAGGGGCTGCGCAGTTCTTC.

A remark on this clonotype: At one end the junction does not follow the germline gene, possibly because of a read error. V gene TRBV7-2 combines with J gene TRBJ2-1; 7 bases map to TRBD2. This CDR3 has 19 residues. The germline gives CDR1 SGHTA, CDR2 FQGNSA. This chain's CDR3 is CASSLALNLGRESNNGQFF. Here the CDR3 DNA reads TGTGCCAGCAGCTTAGCCTTGAATCTTGGGCGGGAGTCAAACAATGGGCAGTTCTTC.

In its sample, this clonotype was seen many times. V is TRBV5-1 and J is TRBJ1-1; D gene unclear. V was pared by 3 bases and J by 6 bases, with 15 bases between. The germline CDR1 and CDR2 sequences are SGHRS and YFSETQ. This CDR3 spans 14 amino acids. CDR3 sequence: CASSWARGRAEAFF. The CDR3 coding sequence is TGCGCCAGCAGCTGGGCGCGGGGAAGAGCTGAAGCTTTCTTT.

This clonotype has a handful of counts. The chain recombines TRBV27 with TRBJ1-1; D may be TRBD1 (6 bases). Germline V gene lookup returns CDR1 MNHEY and CDR2 SMNVEV (reference sequence). The ends were cut back, 2 bases at V and 0 bases at J, with 16 bases in the middle. The CDR3 runs 17 residues. CDR3 region: CASSLTGHLLMNTEAFF. DNA of the CDR3: TGTGCCAGCAGTTTAACGGGACACTTACTTATGAACACTGAAGCTTTCTTT.

This clonotype was seen a handful of times. A read error may produce the germline difference seen at one junction end. The V call is TRBV24-1, the J call TRBJ2-7; 8 nucleotides line up with TRBD1. This CDR3 is built from 16 residues. Germline values: CDR1 KGHDR, CDR2 SFDVKD. The CDR3: CTTSDSAGTGSYEQYF. Written as DNA, the CDR3 is TGTACCACCAGTGATTCAGCCGGGACAGGCTCCTACGAGCAGTACTTC.

The chain has TRBV7-2 and TRBJ2-7; 13 bases match TRBD2. Germline V CDR1 and CDR2: SGHTA, FQGNSA. Trimming took 3 bases from V and 0 from J; bases not matched to a gene: 5. The CDR3 length is 17 residues. Here the CDR3 DNA reads TGTGCCAGCAGCTTGGGAGGGACTAGCGGGGCCTCCTACGAGCAGTACTTC. Protein: CASSLGGTSGASYEQYF. Variable domain in full (rest from reference TRBV7-2 and TRBJ2-7): GAGVSQSPSNKVTEKGKDVELRCDPISGHTALYWYRQSLGQGLEFLIYFQGNSAPDKSGLPSDRFSAERTGGSVSTLTIQRTQQEDSAVYLCASSLGGTSGASYEQYFGPGTRLTVT.

The V gene is TRBV7-2, the J gene TRBJ1-3, with D uncertain. Germline-derived CDR1 and CDR2 are SGHTA and FQGNSA. V dropped 1 base and J dropped 0 bases, with 4 bases sitting between them. This CDR3 is built from 14 residues. Here the CDR3 reads CASSLGRSGNTIYF. CDR3 coding DNA: TGTGCCAGCAGCTTAGGGCGCTCTGGAAACACCATATATTTT.

Only a few counts were recorded for this clonotype. A much larger clone differs by one base, so this may be a read error. V is TRBV28 and J is TRBJ2-7; D possibly corresponds to TRBD2 (5 bases). The germline CDR1 and CDR2 sequences are MDHEN and SYDVKM. The V end was cut by 2 bases, the J end by 3 bases, with 8 bases between. The CDR3 runs to 13 residues. The CDR3 here is CASSLEGRYEQYF. In DNA form, the CDR3 reads TGTGCCAGCAGTTTAGAGGGCCGCTACGAGCAGTACTTC.

This clonotype was observed a few times. J is TRBJ2-1 and V is TRBV12-5; TRBD1 matches 7 bases. Trimming at V came to 0 bases and at J to 4 bases, leaving 15 bases not matched to a gene. Per germline, CDR1 LGHNT and CDR2 FRNRAP. This CDR3 has 19 residues. The DNA for the CDR3 is TGTGCTAGTGGTTTGGTAAGAGGGGACAGCAGGGGATTATACAATGAGCAGTTCTTC. Translated, it gives CASGLVRGDSRGLYNEQFF.

This rearrangement joins TRBV7-9 to TRBJ1-3; TRBD1 aligns across 9 bases. Looked up from germline, CDR1 is SEHNR and CDR2 is FQNEAQ (reference sequence). This CDR3 is 15 amino acids long. V gave up 5 bases and J gave up 0 bases; unmatched junction bases: 2. The CDR3 DNA follows: TGTGCCAGCAGCGGGACAGGGTCCTCTGGAAACACCATATATTTT. This gives the protein CASSGTGSSGNTIYF.

There are a few counts of this clonotype. J is TRBJ2-6 and V is TRBV20-1; D ambiguous. CDR1 DFQATT and CDR2 SNEGSKA come from the germline V gene (reference sequence). The CDR3 is 16 amino acids. V was pared by 3 bases and J by 1 base, with 13 bases between. The CDR3 DNA follows: TGCAGTGCTAGGTTCGTTGGAGAATCTGGGGCCAACGTCCTGACTTTC. As protein: CSARFVGESGANVLTF.

This clonotype appeared many times. This chain uses TRBV5-1 with TRBJ2-1, with 9 positions matching TRBD1. This CDR3 region has 15 residues. Per the germline V gene, CDR1 is SGHRS and CDR2 is YFSETQ. J lost 6 bases, V lost 4 bases, and 8 bases had no gene match. CDR3 sequence: CASSPWDRESNEQFF. Here the CDR3 DNA reads TGCGCCAGCAGCCCCTGGGACAGGGAAAGCAATGAGCAGTTCTTC.

This clonotype turned up a few times. The chain employs TRBV20-1 and TRBJ1-5, with D possibly matching TRBD1 (5 bases). V lost 6 bases, J lost 6 bases, and 21 bases lay in between. In germline, CDR1 is DFQATT, CDR2 SNEGSKA (reference sequence). The CDR3 runs 15 residues. This CDR3 is CSADQHSGGAQPQHF. In nucleotides, the CDR3 is TGCAGTGCCGATCAACATTCCGGGGGAGCTCAGCCCCAGCATTTT.

V and J are TRBV24-1 and TRBJ2-7; D unclear. The CDR3 sequence is 13 residues long. Germline V gives CDR1 KGHDR, CDR2 SFDVKD. Trimming pared 9 bases from V and 0 bases from J, leaving 11 bases between. CDR3 bases: TGTGCCACCGGGCCCCCAGGCTCCTACGAGCAGTACTTC. Protein product: CATGPPGSYEQYF.